The TCR beta chain described here comes from a study of T cell responses to AZD1222 COVID-19 vaccine. Whole-study findings and limits: The donors showed a predominance of white British ancestry and of females, with possible underestimation of clonal diversity.

Second doses were pooled across both intervals (about 4 or about 12 weeks). TCRdb's copy holds only in-frame clones and misses some; the assay was immunoSEQ multiplex PCR. The sample has 40,000 or so clones, roughly 84% seen once. The CDR3 runs to 14 residues. V was clipped by 3 bases and J by 4 bases, with 9 bases between them. Germline CDR1 reads LGHDT; CDR2 reads YNNKEL (reference sequence). This clone was seen a single time. Its antigen is currently unknown. The sequences come from peripheral blood, collected 28 days after the second AZD1222 dose. This sequence was found in an adult who received the AZD1222 COVID-19 vaccine. This rearrangement joins TRBV3-1 (or the pseudogene TRBV3-2) to TRBJ1-4; no clear D. CDR3 bases: TGTGCCAGCAGCCATAACGGATATAATGAAAAACTGTTTTTT. The encoded protein is CASSHNGYNEKLFF.